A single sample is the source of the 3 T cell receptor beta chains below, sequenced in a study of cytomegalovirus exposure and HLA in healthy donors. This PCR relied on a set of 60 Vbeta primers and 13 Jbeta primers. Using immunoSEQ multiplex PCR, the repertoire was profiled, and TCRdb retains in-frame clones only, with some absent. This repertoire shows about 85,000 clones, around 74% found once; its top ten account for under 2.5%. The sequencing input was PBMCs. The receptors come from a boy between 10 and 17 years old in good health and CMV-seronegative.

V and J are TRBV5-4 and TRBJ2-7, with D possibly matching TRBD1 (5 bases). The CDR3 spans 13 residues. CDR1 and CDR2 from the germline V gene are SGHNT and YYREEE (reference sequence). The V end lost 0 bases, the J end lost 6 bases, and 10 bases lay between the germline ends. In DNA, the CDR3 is TGTGCCAGCAGCTTGGTAGGGGTATCCGAGCAGTACTTC. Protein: CASSLVGVSEQYF. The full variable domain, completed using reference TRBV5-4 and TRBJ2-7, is ETGVTQSPTHLIKTRGQQVTLRCSSQSGHNTVSWYQQALGQGPQFIFQYYREEENGRGNFPPRFSGLQFPNYSSELNVNALELDDSALYLCASSLVGVSEQYFGPGTRLTVT.

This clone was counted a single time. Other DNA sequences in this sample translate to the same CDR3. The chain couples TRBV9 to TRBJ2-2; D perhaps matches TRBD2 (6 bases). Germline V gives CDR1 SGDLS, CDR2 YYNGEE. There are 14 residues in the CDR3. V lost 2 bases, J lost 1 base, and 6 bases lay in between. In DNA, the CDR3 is TGTGCCAGCAGCGTCGGGGGGAACACCGGGGAGCTGTTTTTT. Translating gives CASSVGGNTGELFF.

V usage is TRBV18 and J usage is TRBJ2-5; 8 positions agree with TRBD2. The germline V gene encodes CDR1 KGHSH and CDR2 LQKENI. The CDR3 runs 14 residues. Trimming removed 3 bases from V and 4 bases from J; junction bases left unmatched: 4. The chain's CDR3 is CASSPDAGGETQYF. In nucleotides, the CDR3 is TGTGCCAGCTCACCGGACGCGGGGGGAGAGACCCAGTACTTC.